Listed below are T cell receptor beta chains from one sample, sequenced in a study of cytomegalovirus exposure and HLA in healthy donors. TCRdb keeps only in-frame clones here, not all; method: immunoSEQ multiplex PCR. The data show roughly 100,000 clones, and the top ten clones hold 0.55% to 0.65%. Sequencing was performed on PBMCs. The receptors here all came from a man aged 50-59 years in good health and CMV-seronegative. Both conserved end residues are part of each CDR3. Fields, in order: J gene, D gene, V gene, CDR3 DNA, CDR3 protein. The D gene is left open where the match is weak.

>TRBJ2-7|.|TRBV18
TGTGCCAGCTCACCAAGAAGGGGGTCCTACGAGCAGTACTTC
CASSPRRGSYEQYF
>TRBJ2-3|.|TRBV4-1
TGCGCCAGCAGCCAGAGCCCGTCCGCAGATACGCAGTATTTT
CASSQSPSADTQYF
>TRBJ2-3|.|TRBV9
TGTGCCAGCAGCATTGCGGGTGGGAAGGATACGCAGTATTTT
CASSIAGGKDTQYF
>TRBJ1-1|TRBD1|TRBV13
TGTGCCAGCAGCCAAGGGCAGGGGGCGGGCACTGAAGCTTTCTTT
CASSQGQGAGTEAFF
>TRBJ2-7|TRBD2|TRBV6-5
TGTGCCAGCACCTCGACTAGCCGGGCTTTCAAGCAGTACTTC
CASTSTSRAFKQYF
>TRBJ2-3|TRBD2|TRBV7-9
TGTGCCAGCAGCTTAGCGCTTAGCGGGGAGCACACAGATACGCAGTATTTT
CASSLALSGEHTDTQYF
>TRBJ1-2|.|TRBV19
TGTGCCAGCTATACGACAGCCGCTTTGCCCTATGGCTACACCTTC
CASYTTAALPYGYTF
>TRBJ1-4|TRBD1|TRBV7-9
TGTGCCAGCAGCTTGCAGGGGGCTTTGGGTGAAAAACTGTTTTTT
CASSLQGALGEKLFF
>TRBJ1-5|.|TRBV21-1
TGTGCCAGCAGCAGAAACAGGGTAGGCAATCAGCCCCAGCATTTT
CASSRNRVGNQPQHF
>TRBJ1-1|.|TRBV5-4
TGTGCCAGCAGACCCACAGGGTACGCTGAAGCTTTCTTT
CASRPTGYAEAFF
>TRBJ1-1|.|TRBV4-2
TGTGCCAGCAGCAAAGACCTTAGGACACTTCTGAACACTGAAGCTTTCTTT
CASSKDLRTLLNTEAFF
>TRBJ1-1|.|TRBV5-6
TGTGCCAGCAGCTTAAATATCGGGGTTCTGACTGAAGCTTTCTTT
CASSLNIGVLTEAFF
>TRBJ1-5|.|TRBV19
TGTGCCAGTAGTATTGGACAACATCGTCAGCCCCAGCATTTT
CASSIGQHRQPQHF
>TRBJ1-5|TRBD1|TRBV29-1
TGCAGCGTCGCTATGACGGACAGGGGTCAGCCCCAGCATTTT
CSVAMTDRGQPQHF
>TRBJ1-1|TRBD1|TRBV11-3
TGTGCCAGCAGGATGGGACAGGGGGATAACACTGAAGCTTTCTTT
CASRMGQGDNTEAFF
>TRBJ1-2|.|TRBV6-1
TGTGCCAGCACGGATTCTACAGGGTTGGGCTACACCTTC
CASTDSTGLGYTF
>TRBJ1-1|.|TRBV7-8
TGTGCCAGCAGCTCGGACAGGAACACTGAAGCTTTCTTT
CASSSDRNTEAFF
>TRBJ2-1|TRBD2|TRBV7-3
TGTGCCAGCAGCGGAAAGGGACTAGCGGGAGGGCCTTCCTACAATGAGCAGTTCTTC
CASSGKGLAGGPSYNEQFF
>TRBJ2-7|TRBD2|TRBV4-3
TGCGCCAGCAGCCCTAGCAGGGCGGGAGCCTACGAGCAGTACTTC
CASSPSRAGAYEQYF
>TRBJ2-7|.|TRBV6-1
TGTGCCAGCAGGTTCAGGGATAACTACGAGCAGTACTTC
CASRFRDNYEQYF
>TRBJ1-6|.|TRBV4-3
TGCGCCAGCAGCCGGTCCGCGGGGTATGATAATTCACCCCTCCACTTT
CASSRSAGYDNSPLHF
>TRBJ2-1|TRBD1|TRBV7-2
TGTGCCAGCAGCCTACAGGGGAGCTCCTACAATGAGCAGTTCTTC
CASSLQGSSYNEQFF
>TRBJ1-1|.|TRBV7-8
TGTGCCAGCAGCTACGCGGGTTATGACACTGAAGCTTTCTTT
CASSYAGYDTEAFF
>TRBJ1-5|.|TRBV9
TGTGCCAGCAGCCCCGGCAGGGATCAGCCCCAGCATTTT
CASSPGRDQPQHF
>TRBJ2-3|TRBD2|TRBV10-1
TGCGCCAGCAGTGGGACTAGCGGGGGACACACAGATACGCAGTATTTT
CASSGTSGGHTDTQYF
>TRBJ2-5|.|TRBV7-2
TGTGCCAGCAGCTCCGACTGGGTGGAGACCCAGTACTTC
CASSSDWVETQYF
>TRBJ2-1|.|TRBV6-6
TGTGCCAGTAAACTTTCGGGGGTCTACAATGAGCAGTTCTTC
CASKLSGVYNEQFF
>TRBJ1-1|.|TRBV5-4
TGTGCCAGCAGCTTGGAGGGGGGGCGGCCGAACACTGAAGCTTTCTTT
CASSLEGGRPNTEAFF
>TRBJ1-1|.|TRBV4-3
TGCGCCAGCAGCCAAGTCCTACAGGGTAACACTGAAGCTTTCTTT
CASSQVLQGNTEAFF
>TRBJ2-7|TRBD2|TRBV28
TGTGCCAGCAGTATCAGCGGGAGGGCCTACGAGCAGTACTTC
CASSISGRAYEQYF
>TRBJ1-2|TRBD1|TRBV19
TGTGCCAGTAGTATACCACGCGGACAGGTTATCTATGGCTACACCTTC
CASSIPRGQVIYGYTF
>TRBJ2-7|.|TRBV9
TGTGCCAGCAGCCGTGGACAGCCTCACTACGAGCAGTACTTC
CASSRGQPHYEQYF
>TRBJ1-1|TRBD1|TRBV5-1
TGCGCCAGCAGCCCCCTGACAGGGAGAGAAGCTTTCTTT
CASSPLTGREAFF
>TRBJ1-5|TRBD1|TRBV5-4
TGTGCCAGCAGCTTCAGGACAGGGACTTTGGTGAGCAATCAGCCCCAGCATTTT
CASSFRTGTLVSNQPQHF
>TRBJ1-2|TRBD1|TRBV4-1
TGCGCCAGCAGCCAAGATGGGCAGGGGGAGCGAGGCTACACCTTC
CASSQDGQGERGYTF
>TRBJ2-7|TRBD1|TRBV18
TGTGCCAGCTCATCTGGACAGGCGCGTCCCCACGAGCAGTACTTC
CASSSGQARPHEQYF
>TRBJ1-6|TRBD1|TRBV5-1
TGCGCCAGCAGCCTCGGACAGGGGCATTCACCCCTCCACTTT
CASSLGQGHSPLHF
>TRBJ2-1|.|TRBV19
TGTGCCAGTAGTGCGGGGCCTCCCCCGGATGAGCAGTTCTTC
CASSAGPPPDEQFF
>TRBJ2-5|.|TRBV9
TGTGCCAGCAGCCTTAGCGGCCAAGAGACCCAGTACTTC
CASSLSGQETQYF
>TRBJ2-7|TRBD1|TRBV7-2
TGTGCCAGCAGCTTATATAGTCTGCTGACAGGGGGTGTCTACGAGCAGTACTTC
CASSLYSLLTGGVYEQYF
>TRBJ2-7|.|TRBV5-1
TGCGCCAGCAGCTCTGAGCGGGCGGCCTACGAGCAGTACTTC
CASSSERAAYEQYF
>TRBJ2-5|TRBD2|TRBV9
TGTGCCAGCAGCCCCGGACCCCTAGCGGGAGGGGAGACCCAGTACTTC
CASSPGPLAGGETQYF
>TRBJ1-5|TRBD1|TRBV7-9
TGTGCCAGCAGTCAGGGGGATCAGCCCCAGCATTTT
CASSQGDQPQHF
>TRBJ1-2|TRBD1|TRBV5-1
TGCGCCAGCAGCAGTGGACAGGGGGAGTATGGCTACACCTTC
CASSSGQGEYGYTF
>TRBJ2-2|TRBD2|TRBV4-1
TGCGCCAGCAGCCCGGGACTAGTGACCGGGGAGCTGTTTTTT
CASSPGLVTGELFF
>TRBJ2-4|.|TRBV30
TGTGCCTGGAGGTTGAGAGCCGGAAACATTCAGTACTTC
CAWRLRAGNIQYF
>TRBJ1-1|TRBD1|TRBV18
TGTGCCAGCTCACCTGGGGGGACAGTGTACACTGAAGCTTTCTTT
CASSPGGTVYTEAFF
>TRBJ1-1|TRBD1|TRBV29-1
TGCAGCGTTGAGGGGGGCAGGGGGCTGGGCACTGAAGCTTTCTTT
CSVEGGRGLGTEAFF
>TRBJ2-5|.|TRBV7-9
TGTGCCAGCAGCCCTCCGGGAGCCGTGGGAGAGACCCAGTACTTC
CASSPPGAVGETQYF
>TRBJ1-5|.|TRBV10-2
TGCGCCAGCAGTGACCTCATCAGGGGTAATCAGCCCCAGCATTTT
CASSDLIRGNQPQHF
>TRBJ1-1|TRBD1|TRBV4-3
TGCGCCAGCAGCCAAACAGACAGGGCTAACACTGAAGCTTTCTTT
CASSQTDRANTEAFF
>TRBJ2-6|.|TRBV15
TGTGCCACCAGCAGAGTGGCATCCGGGGCCAACGTCCTGACTTTC
CATSRVASGANVLTF
>TRBJ2-3|TRBD1|TRBV6-5
TGTGCCAGCAGTTACCGGGACAGGGGAGTAGATACGCAGTATTTT
CASSYRDRGVDTQYF
>TRBJ1-1|.|TRBV18
TGTGCCAGCTCACCGGGCGTCAAGAACACTGAAGCTTTCTTT
CASSPGVKNTEAFF
>TRBJ2-7|TRBD2|TRBV13
TGTGCCAGCAGCTTAGCTGCGGGGGGGACATTGGAATACGAGCAGTACTTC
CASSLAAGGTLEYEQYF
>TRBJ2-3|.|TRBV5-6
TGTGCCAGCAGCCAGACGGGGATTACGCAGTATTTT
CASSQTGITQYF
>TRBJ1-1|TRBD1|TRBV4-3
TGCGCCAGCAGCCGGGACAGGGGACCTAACACTGAAGCTTTCTTT
CASSRDRGPNTEAFF